A single T cell receptor beta chain is shown here with its context. This entry is derived from a study of cytomegalovirus exposure and HLA in healthy donors. The PCR employed 60 Vbeta primers together with 13 Jbeta primers. Clones were read by immunoSEQ multiplex PCR, and TCRdb kept only the in-frame ones, dropping some. Found here are some 150,000 clones, roughly 80% of them singletons; the top ten hold 2.5%. The sample comprised PBMCs. This clonotype was sampled from a boy aged 2 to 9 in good health and CMV-seronegative.

CDR3 sequence: CASSLSQGAVPGELFF. CDR3 DNA: TGTGCCAGCAGTTTATCTCAGGGGGCGGTCCCCGGGGAGCTGTTTTTT. The chain combines TRBV27 with TRBJ2-2; 8 bases are a match to TRBD1. V lost 0 bases to trimming and J lost 6 bases; unmatched junction nucleotides: 6. Per germline, CDR1 MNHEY and CDR2 SMNVEV (reference sequence). The CDR3 covers 16 residues.